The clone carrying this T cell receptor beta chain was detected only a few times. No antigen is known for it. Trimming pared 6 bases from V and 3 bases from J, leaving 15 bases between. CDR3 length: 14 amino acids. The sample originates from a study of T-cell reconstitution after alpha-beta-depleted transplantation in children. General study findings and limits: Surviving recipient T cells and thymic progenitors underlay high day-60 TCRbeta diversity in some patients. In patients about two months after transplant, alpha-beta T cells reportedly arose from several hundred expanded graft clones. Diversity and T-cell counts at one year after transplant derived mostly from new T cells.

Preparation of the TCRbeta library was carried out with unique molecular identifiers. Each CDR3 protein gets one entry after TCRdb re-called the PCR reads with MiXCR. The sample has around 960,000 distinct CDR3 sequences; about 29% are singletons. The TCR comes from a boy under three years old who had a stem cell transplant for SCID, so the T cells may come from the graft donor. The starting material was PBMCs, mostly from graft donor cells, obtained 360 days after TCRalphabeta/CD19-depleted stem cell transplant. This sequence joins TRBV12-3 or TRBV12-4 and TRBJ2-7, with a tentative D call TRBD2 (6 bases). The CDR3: CASSSIADHYEQYF. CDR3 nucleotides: TGTGCCAGCAGCAGTATAGCGGACCACTACGAGCAGTACTTC.